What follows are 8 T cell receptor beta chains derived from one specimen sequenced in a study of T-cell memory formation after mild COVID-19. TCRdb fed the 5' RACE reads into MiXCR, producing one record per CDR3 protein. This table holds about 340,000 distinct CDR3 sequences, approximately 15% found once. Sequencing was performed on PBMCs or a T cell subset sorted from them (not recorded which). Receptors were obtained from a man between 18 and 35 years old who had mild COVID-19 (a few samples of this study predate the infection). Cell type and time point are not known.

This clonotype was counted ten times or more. The CDR3 coding sequence is TGCGCCAGCAGCTTGGGACAGGGGGAGACCCAGTACTTC. Translation gives CASSLGQGETQYF. The chain carries TRBV5-1 and TRBJ2-5, with 8 bases that match TRBD1. Per germline, CDR1 SGHRS and CDR2 YFSETQ. This CDR3 is 13 amino acids long. The V segment lost 0 bases and the J segment 5 bases; nucleotides outside the gene matches: 0.

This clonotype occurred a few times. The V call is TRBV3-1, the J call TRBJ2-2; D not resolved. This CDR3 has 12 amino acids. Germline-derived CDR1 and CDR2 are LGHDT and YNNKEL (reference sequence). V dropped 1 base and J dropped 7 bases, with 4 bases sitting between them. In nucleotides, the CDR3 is TGTGCCAGCAGCCAAGTGAACGGGGAGCTGTTTTTT. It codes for CASSQVNGELFF.

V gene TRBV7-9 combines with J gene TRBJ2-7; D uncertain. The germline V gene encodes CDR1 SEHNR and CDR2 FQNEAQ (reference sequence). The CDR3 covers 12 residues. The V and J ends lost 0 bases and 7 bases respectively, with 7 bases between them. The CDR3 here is CASSLAAKEQYF. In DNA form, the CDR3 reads TGTGCCAGCAGCTTAGCAGCGAAGGAGCAGTACTTC.

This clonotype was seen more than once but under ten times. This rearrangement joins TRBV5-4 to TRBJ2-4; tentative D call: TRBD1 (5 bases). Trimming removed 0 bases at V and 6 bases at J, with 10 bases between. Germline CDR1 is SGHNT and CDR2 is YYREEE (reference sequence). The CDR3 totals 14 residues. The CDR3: CASSLDGARNIQYF. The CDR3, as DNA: TGTGCCAGCAGCTTGGATGGGGCGCGAAACATTCAGTACTTC.

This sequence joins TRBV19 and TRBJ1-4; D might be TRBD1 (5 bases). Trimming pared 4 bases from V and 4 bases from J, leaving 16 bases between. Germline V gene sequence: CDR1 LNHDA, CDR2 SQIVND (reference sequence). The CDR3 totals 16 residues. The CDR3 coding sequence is TGTGCCAGTAGTACGGTACAGGCATCGTATAATGAAAAACTGTTTTTT. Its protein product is CASSTVQASYNEKLFF.

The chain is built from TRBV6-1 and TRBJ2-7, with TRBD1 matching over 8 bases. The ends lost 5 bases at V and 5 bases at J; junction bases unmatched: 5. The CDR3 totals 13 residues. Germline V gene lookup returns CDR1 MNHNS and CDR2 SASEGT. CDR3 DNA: TGTGCCAGCAGTAAACAGGGGGTTGACGAGCAGTACGTC. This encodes CASSKQGVDEQYV.

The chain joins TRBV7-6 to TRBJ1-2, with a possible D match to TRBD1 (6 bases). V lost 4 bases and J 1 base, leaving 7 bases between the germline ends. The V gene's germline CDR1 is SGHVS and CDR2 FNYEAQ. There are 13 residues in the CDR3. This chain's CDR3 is CASSWTDNYGYTF. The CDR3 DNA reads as TGTGCCAGCAGCTGGACAGATAACTATGGCTACACCTTC.

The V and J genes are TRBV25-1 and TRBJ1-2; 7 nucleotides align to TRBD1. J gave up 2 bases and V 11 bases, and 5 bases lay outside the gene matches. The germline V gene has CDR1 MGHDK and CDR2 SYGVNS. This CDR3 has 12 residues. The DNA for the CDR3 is TGTGCCGGCCCGGGACAGAACTATGGCTACACCTTC. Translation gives CAGPGQNYGYTF.